This paragraph reports one T cell receptor beta chain. The data originate from a study of blood T cell repertoires in COVID-19. Study overall: Nucleic acid was either cDNA or gDNA, and it came from T cells, B-cell-depleted T cells, or PBMCs.

This CDR3 is built from 15 residues. V was cut by 2 bases and J by 9 bases, with 21 bases left in between. From germline, CDR1 is SGHNT and CDR2 YYREEE (reference sequence). Clones were read by immunoSEQ multiplex PCR, and TCRdb kept only the in-frame ones, dropping some. The sample carries 330,000 or so clones, around nine tenths recorded once. The genes are TRBV5-4 and TRBJ2-7; D possibly corresponds to TRBD2 (6 bases). The TCR was taken from a woman aged 55-69 years with COVID-19, enrolled during active disease. The material sequenced was peripheral blood. The CDR3 coding sequence is TGTGCCAGCAGCTTAGGGCACCGCGGGATCTCATTGCAGTACTTC. It codes for CASSLGHRGISLQYF.